The text below deals with one T cell receptor beta chain. Antigen specificity is unknown. The data belong to a study of cytomegalovirus exposure and HLA in healthy donors. 13 Jbeta primers and 60 Vbeta primers were used for the PCR. Only in-frame clones appear in the TCRdb table, and some are missing; sequencing was by immunoSEQ multiplex PCR. The sample carries about 95,000 clones, about 81% recorded once. Findings of the study overall: Reported results showed that the classifier diagnosed cytomegalovirus status with high specificity and sensitivity.

CDR1 is ENHRY and CDR2 is SYGVKD in the germline V gene. This CDR3 has 14 amino acids. The V and J ends lost 2 bases and 2 bases respectively, with 8 bases between them. The sequencing input was PBMCs. V is TRBV10-3 and J is TRBJ2-3, with D tentatively TRBD1 (6 bases). This TCR derives from a woman aged 40-49 years in good health and CMV-seropositive. The CDR3, as DNA: TGTGCCATCAGTGAGGGACAGACCACAGATACGCAGTATTTT. Residues: CAISEGQTTDTQYF.